Following are 8 T cell receptor beta chains from one sample sequenced in a study of vaccination effects on CD4 cells after COVID-19. Which antigens these TCRs recognize remains unknown. CD4+ T cells specific for antigen were expanded with viral peptide pools by the ViraFEST assay before sequencing. Once cultured for approximately 10 days, the cells underwent separation to obtain CD4+ T cells. Having tested negative for nucleocapsid antibodies, the vaccine recipients showed no prior SARS-CoV-2 infection. TCRdb keeps only in-frame clones here, not all; method: immunoSEQ multiplex PCR. The data show 55,000 to 80,000 clones, around 72% seen once. The specimen was CD4+ T cells from PBMCs cultured with HCoV-OC43 spike peptides, collected before COVID-19 vaccination. Specified subset: HCoV-OC43 spike overlapping peptide pool stimulation. The origin of the receptors is a human donor who received a COVID-19 vaccine.

The CDR3 loop is CASNLDGNEKLFF. The CDR3 DNA sequence: TGTGCCAGCAACCTGGACGGTAATGAAAAACTGTTTTTT. This chain joins TRBV6-5 and TRBJ1-4; D is uncertain. CDR1 MNHEY and CDR2 SVGAGI come from the germline V gene. The CDR3 has 13 amino acids. V gave up 7 bases and J gave up 4 bases, with 10 bases separating them.

The chain uses TRBV29-1 and TRBJ2-2, with TRBD2 matching over 8 bases. Germline V lookup: CDR1 SQVTM, CDR2 ANQGSEA. This CDR3 has 15 amino acids. CDR3 region: CSGGTRGGVTGELFF. The CDR3 DNA sequence: TGCAGTGGGGGGACACGGGGGGGCGTCACCGGGGAGCTGTTTTTT.

The rearrangement uses TRBV4-2 and TRBJ2-2; perhaps TRBD2 as D (5 bases). Germline-derived CDR1 and CDR2 are LGHNA and YNFKEQ. The CDR3 is 16 amino acids. Trimming pared 4 bases from V and 1 base from J, leaving 13 bases between. The CDR3 sequence: CASSPHPAGNTGELFF. Written as DNA, the CDR3 is TGTGCCAGCAGCCCTCATCCCGCGGGGAACACCGGGGAGCTGTTTTTT.

The rearrangement joins TRBV5-8 to TRBJ2-3; D is perhaps TRBD1 (6 bases). This CDR3 region has 14 residues. Germline loops: CDR1 SGHTS, CDR2 YDEGEE. With 10 bases removed from V and 4 bases from J, the gap between germline ends came to 19 bases. CDR3 in DNA: TGTGCCTCCCCCGTTTGGCAGGGGCCAGATACGCAGTATTTT. Protein: CASPVWQGPDTQYF.

J is TRBJ1-2 and V is TRBV18; a possible D gene is TRBD1 (5 bases). The V end lost 1 base, the J end lost 6 bases, and 18 bases lay between the germline ends. This CDR3 comprises 16 residues. From germline, CDR1 is KGHSH and CDR2 LQKENI. The CDR3 nucleotides are TGTGCCAGCTCACCACTGGAAGGGGAGACGGCGAATGGCTACACCTTC. It is translated as CASSPLEGETANGYTF.

The CDR3 sequence is CASSKRGVPSYEQYV. The DNA of the CDR3 is TGTGCCAGCAGCAAACGGGGTGTTCCATCCTACGAGCAGTACGTC. The chain employs TRBV21-1 and TRBJ2-7; the table gives TRBD2 as D, unverified against the DNA. TRBV21-1 is a listed pseudogene. The CDR3 has 15 amino acids.

The chain combines TRBV11-2 with TRBJ2-1, with 8 bases aligning to TRBD1. CDR1 is SGHAT, CDR2 FQNNGV, per germline. The CDR3 has 15 amino acids. V gave up 5 bases and J gave up 4 bases; unmatched junction bases: 7. DNA of the CDR3: TGTGCCAGCAGCCAAGGACAGGGCCGGTACAATGAGCAGTTCTTC. Its protein product is CASSQGQGRYNEQFF.

This sequence joins TRBV19 and TRBJ1-4; D perhaps matches TRBD1 (5 bases). Germline loops: CDR1 LNHDA, CDR2 SQIVND (reference sequence). V lost 5 bases and J 2 bases, leaving 12 bases between the germline ends. The CDR3 spans 15 residues. This CDR3 is CASSLRGSTNEKLFF. The CDR3 coding sequence is TGTGCCAGTAGTCTGAGGGGCAGCACTAATGAAAAACTGTTTTTT.